This TCR beta chain was sequenced during a study of CD8+ T cells in alopecia areata (dated by TCRdb to 2017 to 2018). With regard to the full study: Treated patients were enrolled in an open-label pilot trial of oral tofacitinib at 5 to 10 mg twice daily for moderate-to-severe alopecia areata. RNA was extracted with the PAXgene miRNA kit for fixed scalp, the miRNeasy kit for PBMCs, and the RNeasy kit for mouse skin. Scalp tissue and sorted CD4+ and CD8+ peripheral blood T cells from patchy and totalis/universalis alopecia areata patients and from healthy controls were covered by human TCRbeta sequencing. To study T cell clonal expansion in alopecia areata, the researchers applied high-throughput TCRbeta sequencing to both the C3H/HeJ mouse model and human patients. Biopsies were taken from tofacitinib-treated patients at baseline and again at 4 and 24 weeks into treatment, and several of those patients also had a later scalp biopsy. TCRbeta CDR3 regions were amplified by immunoSEQ multiplex PCR with 35 Vbeta forward and 13 Jbeta reverse primers. Scalp clonality was compared among normal scalp (n=4), patchy alopecia areata scalp (n=8), and alopecia totalis/universalis scalp (n=8). Patients stayed on tofacitinib for 6 to 18 months and then had 6 months of follow-up off drug so that delayed response and recurrence could be assessed. In treated patients, disease severity was measured using the SALT score, which gives the percentage of scalp surface area affected. The investigation overall reported the following: During tofacitinib treatment, many expanded lesional clones stuck around in both scalp and blood, and this persistence may partly explain why relapse happens after treatment is stopped. With tofacitinib, both scalp clonality and the number of expanded CD8+ clones among the top 100 scalp clones went down significantly. TCR sequences shared between patients were less clear than in mice, possibly partly because of HLA diversity in the patient population. The treated cohort was small, with a single nonresponder, so links between baseline CD8+ expansion and response need larger studies. Resident alphabeta T cells in normal human skin are also sequenced, complicating scalp TCR repertoire analysis, unlike mouse skin dominated by gammadelta T cells. Compared with normal scalp, lesional scalp, particularly in alopecia totalis/universalis, had higher clonality and more expanded CD8+ clones, which suggests antigenic drive.

The library was made by the immunoSEQ multiplex PCR assay. For TCR sequencing, RNA was extracted from every sample and reverse transcribed into cDNA to serve as template. SuperScript III was used to make first-strand cDNA, primed with a 2:1 mix of oligo-dT and random hexamers. A synthetic immune receptor repertoire was used to measure amplification bias, and any remaining bias was corrected computationally. Per the original workflow: Raw reads were preprocessed for error removal, and CDR3 was defined according to IMGT conventions as running from the conserved cysteine to phenylalanine. Clonality was computed as 1 minus the Shannon entropy, with the entropy normalized by log2 of the number of productive unique TCRs. Whether each scalp clone was CD4 or CD8 was inferred by checking scalp TCRbeta sequences against the CD4 and CD8 repertoires from sorted blood. TCRdb took over this immuneACCESS table, retaining in-frame rearrangements with V and J assigned. Such tables are incomplete; in checked studies, under half of the missing clones stem from an unresolved V gene, and the remainder is unexplained. Clonal size and the V and J genes are those of that table, whereas D and trimming came from the DNA. Recorded for this sample are about 250,000 clones; roughly 63% of them occurred a single time. In total, the top ten clones hold more than 0.85% of the sample.

CDR1 and CDR2 (KGHSH, LQKENI) derive from the germline V gene. The CDR3, cysteine through phenylalanine, is 14 amino acids long. Of the read, only the CDR3 DNA is kept; its 42 bases are in frame from base 1. The V and J ends are trimmed by 5 bases and 1 base, leaving 8 bases between them. Concerning this clone: What this receptor recognizes is not known. Per-nucleotide qualities are absent, and no much larger clonotype sits a single base away.

Taken with the paper, the label for treatment or condition translates to: oral pan-JAK inhibitor, 5-10 mg twice daily. Lesional scalp punch biopsies and peripheral blood were obtained from alopecia areata patients. After PBMCs were isolated by density centrifugation and stained for CD3, CD4 and CD8, a FACSAria was used to sort CD4+ and CD8+ T cells. Specimen: CD4+ T cells sorted from blood, collected at approximately week 51, from a patient treated with tofacitinib. The source of this sequence is a human donor with alopecia areata. The chain is made from TRBV18 and TRBJ2-2; TRBD1 is possibly the D segment (6 matching bases). The DNA is as follows: TGTGCCAGCTCATCGACAGGGAACACCGGGGAGCTGTTTTTT. Its product reads: CASSSTGNTGELFF.